This TCR beta chain was sequenced during a study of long-term antiretroviral therapy in people with HIV. Findings of the study overall: After ART, diversity increased yet remained lower than transplant donor controls.

As to this clone: The antigen is not known.

Specimens held about 0.95-10 million cryopreserved PBMC prior to DNA extraction. Germline loops: CDR1 LGHNA, CDR2 YSLEER. V trimming: 8 bases; J trimming: 2 bases; junction bases outside the gene matches: 13. The CDR3 sequence is 17 residues long. Running of the v3.0 immunoSEQ assay took place at survey level. Profiled with immunoSEQ multiplex PCR; TCRdb holds only in-frame clones, not every one. The sample has 15,000 or so clones; approximately 86% are singletons. The chain carries TRBV4-3 and TRBJ2-3, with 10 bases aligning to TRBD2. The sequencing here drew on unsorted PBMCs, taken 6.2 years after starting antiretroviral therapy. The source is a middle-aged man with HIV. CDR3 coding DNA: TGCGCCAGCGGGTCTAGCGGGAGTCTTAGCATCACAGATACGCAGTATTTT. Its protein is CASGSSGSLSITDTQYF.